A single sample is the source of the 25 T cell receptor beta chains below, sequenced in a study of T-cell reconstitution after alpha-beta-depleted transplantation in children. As it was prepared, the TCRbeta library received unique molecular identifiers. TCRdb reanalysed the PCR reads using MiXCR and keeps one entry per CDR3 protein. The table includes hundreds of thousands of distinct CDR3 sequences, 9.9% detected once. The source was PBMCs from the stem cell graft donor, collected from the stem cell graft. These receptors were collected from a human donor who donated a stem cell graft to a child with SCID.

This clonotype has just a few counts. This chain connects TRBV7-9 to TRBJ1-2; perhaps TRBD1 as D (5 bases). The V end lost 2 bases, the J end lost 9 bases, and 10 bases lay between the germline ends. The germline CDR1 and CDR2 sequences are SEHNR and FQNEAQ (reference sequence). This CDR3 region has 12 residues. CDR3 region: CASSLRQDSYTF. CDR3 bases: TGTGCCAGCAGCTTAAGGCAGGACAGCTACACCTTC.

This clonotype was detected many times. The chain employs TRBV18 and TRBJ1-6; D gene ambiguous. The V end lost 2 bases, the J end lost 7 bases, and 12 bases lay between the germline ends. This CDR3 is 15 amino acids long. Germline CDR1 KGHSH, CDR2 LQKENI. The chain's CDR3 is CASSPLGRTNSPLHF. The CDR3 DNA follows: TGTGCCAGCTCACCATTGGGCAGGACCAATTCACCCCTCCACTTT.

Only a few counts were recorded for this clonotype. The chain links TRBV19 to TRBJ2-1; D remains ambiguous. This CDR3 has 14 residues. With 7 bases removed from V and 1 base from J, the gap between germline ends came to 11 bases. Germline CDR1 and CDR2: LNHDA and SQIVND (reference sequence). The CDR3 bases are TGTGCCAGTATGAAAGATATGTCCTACAATGAGCAGTTCTTC. This sequence encodes CASMKDMSYNEQFF. Combining the CDR3 with reference TRBV19 and TRBJ2-1 gives the whole variable domain DGGITQSPKYLFRKEGQNVTLSCEQNLNHDAMYWYRQDPGQGLRLIYYSQIVNDFQKGDIAEGYSVSREKKESFPLTVTSAQKNPTAFYLCASMKDMSYNEQFFGPGTRLTVL.

This rearrangement joins TRBV27 to TRBJ1-5; D is undetermined. The CDR3 is 13 residues long. Trimming left V 9 bases short and J 3 bases short, with 12 bases between. Germline values: CDR1 MNHEY, CDR2 SMNVEV (reference sequence). The CDR3 loop is CASRSGLNQPQHF. The CDR3, as DNA: TGTGCCAGTAGGTCCGGGCTCAATCAGCCCCAGCATTTT.

CDR3 coding DNA: TGCGCCAGCAGCAAGGGACTAGCGGGGGGGATCTACAATGAGCAGTTCTTC. It specifies CASSKGLAGGIYNEQFF. This rearrangement joins TRBV5-1 to TRBJ2-1; 16 bases agree with TRBD2. This CDR3 has 17 amino acids. Germline CDR1 and CDR2: SGHRS and YFSETQ. V was clipped by 4 bases and J by 3 bases; unmatched bases: 4.

This clonotype was counted at least ten times. The chain has TRBV7-9 and TRBJ2-4, with 7 bases fitting TRBD2. CDR1 and CDR2 (germline): SEHNR, FQNEAQ (reference sequence). Trimming at V came to 1 base and at J to 1 base, leaving 1 base not matched to a gene. The CDR3 has 15 amino acids. The CDR3 reads CASSLGAGAKNIQYF. CDR3 bases: TGTGCCAGCAGCTTAGGAGCGGGGGCCAAAAACATTCAGTACTTC. The full variable domain, its missing parts supplied by reference TRBV7-9 and TRBJ2-4, is DTGVSQNPRHKITKRGQNVTFRCDPISEHNRLYWYRQTLGQGPEFLTYFQNEAQLEKSRLLSDRFSAERPKGSFSTLEIQRTEQGDSAMYLCASSLGAGAKNIQYFGAGTRLSVL.

V and J are TRBV3-1 and TRBJ2-5; D is unresolved. The CDR3 totals 13 residues. The germline CDR1 and CDR2 sequences are LGHDT and YNNKEL (reference sequence). V lost 1 base and J lost 9, with 12 bases in between. CDR3 in DNA: TGTGCCAGCAGCCAAGGTCTTTCGACGGCCCAGTACTTC. It specifies CASSQGLSTAQYF.

The CDR3 region has the DNA TGTGCCAGCAGTGAATCCTCCTATAATTCACCCCTCCACTTT. Its protein is CASSESSYNSPLHF. The gene calls are TRBV25-1 and TRBJ1-6; no firm D call. The germline V and J ends were trimmed by 1 base and 0 bases, with 1 base remaining between them. The CDR3 runs 14 residues. The germline V gene encodes CDR1 MGHDK and CDR2 SYGVNS.

This chain links TRBV6-1 with TRBJ1-2; D possibly corresponds to TRBD1 (5 bases). CDR3 length: 17 residues. Trimming cost V 5 bases and J 4 bases, with 23 bases left between them. Looked up from germline, CDR1 is MNHNS and CDR2 is SASEGT. CDR3 DNA: TGTGCCAGCAGTCCACACGCGGCCGGAGGGGTAAGCTATGGCTACACCTTC. Translated: CASSPHAAGGVSYGYTF.

This clonotype was detected only a few times. The chain has TRBV25-1 and TRBJ2-5, with a tentative D call TRBD1 (5 bases). Trimming cost V 7 bases and J 5 bases, with 17 bases left between them. CDR1 and CDR2 (germline): MGHDK, SYGVNS. This CDR3 comprises 14 residues. Here the CDR3 DNA reads TGTGCCAGCACCTGGCATGGGGCTGGGGAGACCCAGTACTTC. Amino acid sequence: CASTWHGAGETQYF.

The V and J genes are TRBV25-1 and TRBJ2-1; 8 positions match TRBD1. The CDR3 is 12 residues long. Trimming cost V 5 bases and J 10 bases; bases outside gene matches: 4. The germline gives CDR1 MGHDK, CDR2 SYGVNS. The CDR3 sequence: CASSPGDREQFF. The CDR3 nucleotides read TGTGCCAGCAGTCCCGGGGACAGGGAGCAGTTCTTC.

The chain joins TRBV7-2 to TRBJ2-4; no clear D gene. The CDR3 contains 16 residues. The ends were cut back, 2 bases at V and 0 bases at J, with 11 bases in the middle. Looked up from germline, CDR1 is SGHTA and CDR2 is FQGNSA. Here the CDR3 DNA reads TGTGCCAGCAGCTTACTGTCGGGCCTAGCCAAAAACATTCAGTACTTC. Protein sequence: CASSLLSGLAKNIQYF.

The table lists this clonotype with a few counts. The V and J genes are TRBV7-9 and TRBJ2-1; possible D gene TRBD2, 5 bases. Deletions cut 8 bases from V and 10 bases from J, with 15 bases between. CDR1 SEHNR and CDR2 FQNEAQ come from the germline V gene (reference sequence). The CDR3 is 12 residues long. The DNA for the CDR3 is TGTGCCAGCGGATCATGGGGAGAGGAGCAGTTCTTC. It encodes CASGSWGEEQFF. Full variable domain (outside the CDR3, taken from reference TRBV7-9 and TRBJ2-1): DTGVSQNPRHKITKRGQNVTFRCDPISEHNRLYWYRQTLGQGPEFLTYFQNEAQLEKSRLLSDRFSAERPKGSFSTLEIQRTEQGDSAMYLCASGSWGEEQFFGPGTRLTVL.

The chain's CDR3 is CASSLGKAYGYTF. The CDR3 coding sequence is TGCGCCAGCAGCCTCGGAAAGGCCTATGGCTACACCTTC. V gene TRBV4-1 combines with J gene TRBJ1-2; D gene unclear. This CDR3 spans 13 amino acids. The V end was cut by 4 bases, the J end by 4 bases, with 10 bases between. The germline V gene has CDR1 MGHRA and CDR2 YSYEKL.

J is TRBJ2-6 and V is TRBV5-1, with 8 bases identical to TRBD1. V lost 3 bases to trimming and J lost 0 bases; unmatched junction nucleotides: 5. CDR1 and CDR2 (germline): SGHRS, YFSETQ. The CDR3 runs to 17 residues. The DNA for the CDR3 is TGCGCCAGCAGCTCGGGACAGGCAAGCTCTGGGGCCAACGTCCTGACTTTC. As protein: CASSSGQASSGANVLTF. Complete variable domain (other parts from reference TRBV5-1 and TRBJ2-6): KAGVTQTPRYLIKTRGQQVTLSCSPISGHRSVSWYQQTPGQGLQFLFEYFSETQRNKGNFPGRFSGRQFSNSRSEMNVSTLELGDSALYLCASSSGQASSGANVLTFGAGSRLTVL.

This clonotype occurred many times. The CDR3 sequence is CASSEAWGQGSTGELFF. DNA of the CDR3: TGTGCCAGCAGTGAAGCGTGGGGACAGGGTAGCACCGGGGAGCTGTTTTTT. V and J are TRBV2 and TRBJ2-2, with 9 bases fitting TRBD1. The CDR3 has 17 residues. Germline V gene data show CDR1 as SNHLY and CDR2 as FYNNEI. V gave up 0 bases and J gave up 4 bases; unmatched junction bases: 6.

The J gene is TRBJ2-7, the V gene TRBV5-4; D possibly matches TRBD1 or TRBD2 (5 bases each). The CDR3 has 15 residues. With 0 bases removed from V and 4 bases from J, the gap between germline ends came to 14 bases. The germline CDR1 and CDR2 sequences are SGHNT and YYREEE (reference sequence). The CDR3: CASSLGARDQYEQYF. CDR3 coding DNA: TGTGCCAGCAGCTTGGGGGCCAGGGACCAATACGAGCAGTACTTC. Full variable domain (remainder filled in from reference TRBV5-4 and TRBJ2-7): ETGVTQSPTHLIKTRGQQVTLRCSSQSGHNTVSWYQQALGQGPQFIFQYYREEENGRGNFPPRFSGLQFPNYSSELNVNALELDDSALYLCASSLGARDQYEQYFGPGTRLTVT.

This clonotype was counted between two and nine times. Here the CDR3 DNA reads TGTGCCACCAGGGTCGGTTATAGCAATCAGCCCCAGCATTTT. This encodes CATRVGYSNQPQHF. V usage is TRBV7-9 and J usage is TRBJ1-5; a possible D gene is TRBD1 (5 bases). Looked up from germline, CDR1 is SEHNR and CDR2 is FQNEAQ (reference sequence). Trimming pared 10 bases from V and 0 bases from J, leaving 13 bases between. The CDR3 runs to 14 residues.

This clonotype was counted only a few times. The V and J genes are TRBV29-1 and TRBJ2-1; D is possibly TRBD1 (6 bases). The CDR3 contains 12 residues. The germline V and J ends were trimmed by 0 bases and 9 bases, with 9 bases remaining between them. Germline CDR1 is SQVTM and CDR2 is ANQGSEA. CDR3 DNA sequence: TGCAGCGTTGAAGAACAGGGCACTGAGCAGTTCTTC. The encoded protein is CSVEEQGTEQFF.

J is TRBJ2-7 and V is TRBV12-3 or TRBV12-4; TRBD2 matches at 7 bases. V was clipped by 6 bases and J by 0 bases; unmatched bases: 5. The CDR3 runs 14 residues. The CDR3 spells CASRSSGDSYEQYF. Written as DNA, the CDR3 is TGTGCCAGCAGATCCAGCGGGGACTCCTACGAGCAGTACTTC.

This clonotype was seen only a few times. The CDR3 spells CASTVPGGYEQYF. In DNA form, the CDR3 reads TGTGCCAGCACCGTTCCTGGGGGCTACGAGCAGTACTTC. This chain joins TRBV5-6 and TRBJ2-7, with D possibly called TRBD1 or TRBD2 (5 bases each). CDR3 length: 13 residues. V was shortened by 6 bases and J by 3 bases, with 13 bases between the two germline ends. Looked up from germline, CDR1 is SGHDT and CDR2 is YYEEEE.

The chain uses TRBV27 and TRBJ2-4; TRBD1 matches 8 bases. Germline V gene sequence: CDR1 MNHEY, CDR2 SMNVEV (reference sequence). The CDR3 is made up of 13 amino acids. Trimming removed 4 bases from V and 5 bases from J; junction bases left unmatched: 1. The CDR3 loop reads CASSYRGENIQYF. CDR3 nucleotide sequence: TGTGCCAGCAGTTACAGGGGGGAAAACATTCAGTACTTC.

This clonotype came up a few times. This sequence joins TRBV20-1 and TRBJ2-1; TRBD2 matches at 11 bases. Germline V gene lookup returns CDR1 DFQATT and CDR2 SNEGSKA (reference sequence). V was clipped by 5 bases and J by 7 bases; unmatched bases: 7. This CDR3 region has 14 residues. The CDR3 bases are TGCAGTGCTTCTAGCGGGGGGAATATGAATGAGCAGTTCTTC. This encodes CSASSGGNMNEQFF.

This clonotype was counted at least ten times. The chain carries TRBV29-1 and TRBJ2-7; no reliable D call. The CDR3 extends over 13 amino acids. The germline CDR1 and CDR2 sequences are SQVTM and ANQGSEA. V lost 6 bases and J lost 2, with 14 bases in between. The CDR3 nucleotides read TGCAGCGTAAGCCTCCCCCTTACCTACGAGCAGTACTTC. Its protein product is CSVSLPLTYEQYF.

The chain uses TRBV2 and TRBJ2-7, with TRBD1 as a possible D gene (6 bases). The CDR3 contains 14 residues. Germline V gene data show CDR1 as SNHLY and CDR2 as FYNNEI. With 8 bases removed from V and 5 bases from J, the gap between germline ends came to 19 bases. The CDR3 here is CASGETGRMDEQYF. The CDR3 nucleotides read TGTGCCAGCGGAGAAACAGGGAGAATGGACGAGCAGTACTTC.